This TCR beta chain was recorded in a study of identical twins. Study-wide results and limits: Among out-of-frame alpha sequences shared by twins, low generation probability occurred in excess.

This clonotype was detected ten times or more. Its antigen is undetermined. Unique molecular identifiers were in the cDNA, with template-switch universal primer binding. TCRdb ran MiXCR on the 5' RACE reads and lists one entry per CDR3 protein. The sample comprises more than 650,000 distinct CDR3 sequences, roughly 6.2% of which are singletons, and 1.5% to 2% rests with the top ten. CDR1 is DFQATT and CDR2 is SNEGSKA in the germline V gene (reference sequence). With V trimmed by 6 bases and J by 5 bases, 13 bases remained unmatched. The CDR3 consists of 14 residues. The source material was naive T cells sorted from blood. The rearrangement joins TRBV20-1 to TRBJ2-7; 7 bases match TRBD1. The sequence came from a man between 18 and 29 years old in good health. Here the CDR3 reads CSAAATGRVNEQYF. CDR3 nucleotides: TGCAGTGCCGCGGCGACAGGGAGAGTGAACGAGCAGTACTTC.